This T cell receptor (beta chain) stems from a study of T-cell memory formation after mild COVID-19. This clonotype was recorded many times. Its antigen is not known. Study-level results: Clones shrinking from day 15 to 85 showed even CD4/CD8 mixes; later expanders tilted CD4+. Nothing showed for sure that second-wave clones peaking on day 37 were SARS-CoV-2 specific. CM and EM subsets held most contracting CD4+ clones; EMRA held CD8+ ones.

TCRdb itself ran the 5' RACE reads through MiXCR, one entry per CDR3 protein. The data hold about 250,000 distinct CDR3 sequences, with 15% to 19% observed a single time. With 3 bases removed from V and 4 bases from J, the gap between germline ends came to 9 bases. CDR3 size: 13 residues. The V call is TRBV12-3 or TRBV12-4, the J call TRBJ1-2; D is possibly TRBD1 (5 bases). The sequencing sample was made of PBMCs or a T cell subset sorted from them (not recorded which). This sequence was found in an adult woman who had mild COVID-19 (a few samples of this study predate the infection). Cell type and time point are not known. The CDR3 coding sequence is TGTGCCAGCAGTTTGTCCGGGGGCTATGGCTACACCTTC. This encodes CASSLSGGYGYTF.